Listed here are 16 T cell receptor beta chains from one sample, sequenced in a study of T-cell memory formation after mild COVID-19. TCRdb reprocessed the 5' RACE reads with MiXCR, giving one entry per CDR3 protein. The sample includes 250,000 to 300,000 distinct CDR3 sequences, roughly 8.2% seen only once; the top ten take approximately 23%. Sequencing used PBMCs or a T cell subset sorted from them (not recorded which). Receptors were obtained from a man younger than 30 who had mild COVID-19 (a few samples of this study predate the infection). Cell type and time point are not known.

For the CDR3, the DNA is TGTGCCAGCAGTCGACAGGGGTCCTACGAGCAGTACGTC. This translates into CASSRQGSYEQYV. The rearrangement links TRBV6-5 to TRBJ2-7, with 8 bases matching TRBD1. Trimming took 5 bases from V and 1 from J; bases not matched to a gene: 1. In germline, CDR1 is MNHEY, CDR2 SVGAGI. The CDR3 is made up of 13 amino acids.

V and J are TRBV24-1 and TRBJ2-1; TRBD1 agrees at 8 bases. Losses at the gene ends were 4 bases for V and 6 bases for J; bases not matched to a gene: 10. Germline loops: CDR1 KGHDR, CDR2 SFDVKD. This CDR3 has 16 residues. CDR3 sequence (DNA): TGTGCCACCAGTGACGCCCGGACAGGGTTAAGCAATGAGCAGTTCTTC. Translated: CATSDARTGLSNEQFF.

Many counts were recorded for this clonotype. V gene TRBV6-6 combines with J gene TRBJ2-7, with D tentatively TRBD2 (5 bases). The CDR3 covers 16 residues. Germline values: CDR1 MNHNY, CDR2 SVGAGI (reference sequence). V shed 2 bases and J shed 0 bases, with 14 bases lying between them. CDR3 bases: TGTGCCAGCAGTTACCTCCTGGGAGAGGGCTCCTACGAGCAGTACTTC. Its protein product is CASSYLLGEGSYEQYF.

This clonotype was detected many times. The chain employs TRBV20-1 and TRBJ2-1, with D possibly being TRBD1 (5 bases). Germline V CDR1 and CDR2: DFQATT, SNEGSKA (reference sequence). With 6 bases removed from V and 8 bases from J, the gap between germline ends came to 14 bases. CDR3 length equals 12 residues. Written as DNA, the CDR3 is TGCAGTGCGAGCGACAGTTTCGATGAGCAGTTCTTC. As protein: CSASDSFDEQFF.

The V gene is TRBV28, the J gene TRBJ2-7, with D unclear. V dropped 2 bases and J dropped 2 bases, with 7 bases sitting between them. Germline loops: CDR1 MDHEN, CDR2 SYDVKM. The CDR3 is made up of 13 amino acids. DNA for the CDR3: TGTGCCAGCAGTTTAAGATACCCCTACGAGCAGTACGTC. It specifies CASSLRYPYEQYV.

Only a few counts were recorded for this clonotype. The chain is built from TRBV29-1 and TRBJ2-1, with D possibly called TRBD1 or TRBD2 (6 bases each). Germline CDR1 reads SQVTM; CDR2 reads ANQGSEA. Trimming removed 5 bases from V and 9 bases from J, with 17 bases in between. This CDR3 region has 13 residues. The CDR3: CSVSTQGGGEQFF. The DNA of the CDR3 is TGCAGCGTTTCAACTCAAGGAGGGGGTGAGCAGTTCTTC.

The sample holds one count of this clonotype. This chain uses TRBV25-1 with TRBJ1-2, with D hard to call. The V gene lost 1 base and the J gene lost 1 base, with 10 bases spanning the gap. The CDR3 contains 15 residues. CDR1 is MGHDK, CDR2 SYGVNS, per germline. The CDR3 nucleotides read TGTGCCAGCAGTGAATCAGTGGGAAGTAACTATGGCTACACCTTC. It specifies CASSESVGSNYGYTF.

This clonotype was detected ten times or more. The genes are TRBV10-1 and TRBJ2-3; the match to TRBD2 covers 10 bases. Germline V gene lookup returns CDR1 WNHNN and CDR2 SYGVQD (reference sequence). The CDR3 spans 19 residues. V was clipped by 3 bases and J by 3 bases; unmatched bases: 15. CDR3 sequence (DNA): TGCGCCAGCAGTGACCTTACTAGCGGGGACGACGGCAGGACAGATACGCAGTATTTT. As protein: CASSDLTSGDDGRTDTQYF.

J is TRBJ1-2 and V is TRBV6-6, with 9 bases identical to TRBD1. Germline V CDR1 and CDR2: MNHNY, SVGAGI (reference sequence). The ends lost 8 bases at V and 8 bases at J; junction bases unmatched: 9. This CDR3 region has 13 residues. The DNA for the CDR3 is TGTGCCAGCGTTACCGGGACAGGGTTCGGCTACACCTTC. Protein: CASVTGTGFGYTF.

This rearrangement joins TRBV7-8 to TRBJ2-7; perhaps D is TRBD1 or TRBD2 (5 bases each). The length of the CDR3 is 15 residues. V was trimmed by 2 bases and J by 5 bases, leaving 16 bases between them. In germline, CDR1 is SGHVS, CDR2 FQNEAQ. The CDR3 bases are TGTGCCAGCAGCTTAACGGGACCTCCGAGCGACGAGCAGTACTTC. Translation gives CASSLTGPPSDEQYF.

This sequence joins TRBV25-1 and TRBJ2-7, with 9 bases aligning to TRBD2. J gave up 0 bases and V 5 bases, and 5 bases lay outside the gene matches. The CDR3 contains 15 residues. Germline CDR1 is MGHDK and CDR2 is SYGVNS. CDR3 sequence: CASSRLAGNSYEQYF. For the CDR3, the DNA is TGTGCCAGCAGTCGTCTAGCGGGGAACTCCTACGAGCAGTACTTC.

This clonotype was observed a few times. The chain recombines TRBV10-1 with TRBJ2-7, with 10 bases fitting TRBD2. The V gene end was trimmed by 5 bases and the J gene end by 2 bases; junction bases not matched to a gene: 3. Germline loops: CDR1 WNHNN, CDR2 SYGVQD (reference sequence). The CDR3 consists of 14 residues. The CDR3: CASSTSGATYEQYF. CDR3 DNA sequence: TGCGCCAGCAGTACTAGCGGGGCAACCTACGAGCAGTACTTC.

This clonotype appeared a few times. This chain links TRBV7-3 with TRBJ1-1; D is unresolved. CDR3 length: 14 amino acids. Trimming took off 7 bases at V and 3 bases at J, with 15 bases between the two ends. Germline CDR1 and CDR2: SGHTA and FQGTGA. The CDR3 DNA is TGTGCCAGCACCTGCGCCCGGCGGGACACTGAAGCTTTCTTT. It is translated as CASTCARRDTEAFF.

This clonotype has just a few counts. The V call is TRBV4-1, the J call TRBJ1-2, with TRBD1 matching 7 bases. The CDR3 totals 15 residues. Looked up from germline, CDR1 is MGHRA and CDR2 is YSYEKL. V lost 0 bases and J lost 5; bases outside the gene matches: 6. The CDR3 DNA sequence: TGCGCCAGCAGCCAAGATCAGGGGGTCATATATGGCTACACCTTC. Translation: CASSQDQGVIYGYTF.

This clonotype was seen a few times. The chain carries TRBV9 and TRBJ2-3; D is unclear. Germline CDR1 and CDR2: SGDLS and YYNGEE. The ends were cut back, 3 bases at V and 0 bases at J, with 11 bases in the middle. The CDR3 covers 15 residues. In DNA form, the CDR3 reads TGTGCCAGCAGCGAGTCCGGTAGGAGCACAGATACGCAGTATTTT. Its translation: CASSESGRSTDTQYF.

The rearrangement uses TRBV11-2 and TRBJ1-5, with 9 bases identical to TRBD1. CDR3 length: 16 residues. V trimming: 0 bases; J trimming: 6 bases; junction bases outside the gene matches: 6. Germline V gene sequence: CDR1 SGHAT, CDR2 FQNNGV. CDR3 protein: CASSLDPGQGAQPQHF. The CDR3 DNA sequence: TGTGCCAGCAGCTTAGATCCGGGACAGGGTGCTCAGCCCCAGCATTTT.